These T cell receptor beta chains were read from a single sample in a study of technical replicates of blood from a few donors. Profiled with immunoSEQ multiplex PCR; TCRdb holds only in-frame clones, not every one. Among some 94,000 clones listed, 96% were seen once. Sequences were obtained from T cells isolated from PBMCs. The receptors stem from a human donor in good health. The CDR3 runs from the conserved cysteine through the conserved F or W. The order of the fields is V gene, clone size, J gene, D gene, CDR3 DNA, CDR3 protein. A D gene is named only where the DNA matches it firmly. Clone size is given for some rows only: seen once, a few or many times, or a class if the clone is expanded.

TRBV10-3	once	TRBJ2-1	.	TGTGCCATCAGTGTGGTCGGGGCCGTAACGGGAGAGGGCAATCATGAGCAGTTCTTC	CAISVVGAVTGEGNHEQFF
TRBV21-1	.	TRBJ1-2	.	TGTGCCAGCAGCAAAAAAGATCCCTGGACGACAGGGTGGGGCTACACCTTC	CASSKKDPWTTGWGYTF
TRBV7-8	.	TRBJ2-3	.	TGTGCCAGCAGCTTAGGAAGGGGCCCAGATACGCAGTATTTT	CASSLGRGPDTQYF
TRBV30	.	TRBJ1-3	.	TGTGCCTGGAGTGTACAGAGGGACACCATATATTTT	CAWSVQRDTIYF
TRBV2	.	TRBJ2-7	.	TGTGCCAGCAGACCCGGAGGAGGGTTCGAGCAGTACTTC	CASRPGGGFEQYF
TRBV27	.	TRBJ1-2	.	TGTGCCAGCAGTTTAGGTGGGGGAGGGGCTGGCTACACCTTC	CASSLGGGGAGYTF
TRBV29-1	.	TRBJ1-4	TRBD1	TGCAGCGTTGTGGACAGGGTCGGGCGGCTGTTTTTT	CSVVDRVGRLFF
TRBV7-6	.	TRBJ2-7	.	TGTGCCAGCAGCTTAACAGGCTACGAGCAGTACTTC	CASSLTGYEQYF
TRBV28	.	TRBJ1-5	TRBD1	TGTGCCAGCAGTATAGACAGGGACCGTAAGCCCCAGCATTTT	CASSIDRDRKPQHF
TRBV2	.	TRBJ2-1	TRBD2	TGTGCCAGCAGTGAATCGGAGCGGGAGGTGAACAATGAGCAGTTCTTC	CASSESEREVNNEQFF
TRBV5-5	once	TRBJ2-1	.	TGTGCCAGCAGCTTAATAAGGACTGGCTACAATGAGCAGTTCTTC	CASSLIRTGYNEQFF
TRBV28	.	TRBJ1-4	TRBD1	TGTGCCAGCAGGCCAACAGGGGGCGTTAAGGAAAAACTGTTTTTT	CASRPTGGVKEKLFF
TRBV19	.	TRBJ1-2	.	TGTGCCAGTAGTTCGAACTATGGCTACACCTTC	CASSSNYGYTF
TRBV7-9	.	TRBJ1-2	.	TGTGCCAGCAGCCTTAGCGAATTCTATGGCTACACCTTC	CASSLSEFYGYTF
TRBV5-4	.	TRBJ2-3	TRBD2	TGTGCCAGCAGCTTGGCGGGCGGGAGTGCAGATACGCAGTATTTT	CASSLAGGSADTQYF
TRBV19	few	TRBJ2-5	.	TGTGCCAGTAGTAGGAACGGGAGAGAGACCCAGTACTTC	CASSRNGRETQYF
TRBV4-1	many	TRBJ1-1	.	TGCGCCAGCAGCCCTAGTTGGAAGGATAGCGAAGCTTTCTTT	CASSPSWKDSEAFF
TRBV7-9	.	TRBJ2-7	.	TGTGCCAGCAGTCCGACAGGGAGGACCTACGAGCAGTACTTC	CASSPTGRTYEQYF
TRBV9	.	TRBJ2-3	TRBD2	TGTGCCAGCAGCGGACTAGCGGGTCACACAGATACGCAGTATTTT	CASSGLAGHTDTQYF
TRBV2	.	TRBJ1-1	TRBD1	TGTGCCAGCAGCGACGGGACAGGCAGCACTGAAGCTTTCTTT	CASSDGTGSTEAFF
TRBV19	.	TRBJ1-2	.	TGTGCCAGTAGTATGACAGACGAATATGGCTACACCTTC	CASSMTDEYGYTF
TRBV19	.	TRBJ2-7	.	TGTGCCAGTGGAACAGGACCCTACGAGCAGTACTTC	CASGTGPYEQYF
TRBV14	.	TRBJ2-1	TRBD2	TGTGCCAGCAGCCAGGCTAAGAGCGGGAGACTCGAGCAGTTCTTC	CASSQAKSGRLEQFF
TRBV5-1	.	TRBJ2-7	TRBD1	TGCGCCAGCAGTTGGACAGGGGGCGACTCCTACGAGCAGTACTTC	CASSWTGGDSYEQYF
TRBV7-3	.	TRBJ2-1	TRBD2	TGTGCCAGCAGCCTGACTAGCGCTAACTACAATGAGCAGTTCTTC	CASSLTSANYNEQFF
TRBV4-3	.	TRBJ2-7	TRBD2	TGCGCCAGCAGCCAAGATCTCGAGCGGGGAAACTCCTACGAGCAGTACTTC	CASSQDLERGNSYEQYF
TRBV18	.	TRBJ2-3	.	TGTGCCAGCTCACGCATTCTGCGGGAAGAGGGAGATACGCAGTATTTT	CASSRILREEGDTQYF
TRBV15	.	TRBJ2-7	.	TGTGCCACACGGGGACTCCGGAGCACCTACGAGCAGTACTTC	CATRGLRSTYEQYF
TRBV5-1	.	TRBJ2-1	TRBD2	TGCGCCAGCAGCTTGGGGACTAGCGGGAGCAGTTCCTACAATGAGCAGTTCTTC	CASSLGTSGSSSYNEQFF
TRBV7-3	.	TRBJ2-2	.	TGTGCCAGCAGCGAGGACTCCGGGGAGCTGTTTTTT	CASSEDSGELFF
TRBV19	.	TRBJ1-5	.	TGTGCCAGTAGTATGAAACAGGGACAGCCCCAGCATTTT	CASSMKQGQPQHF
TRBV19	.	TRBJ2-3	.	TGTGCCAGTATAAACAGAGGCACAGATACGCAGTATTTT	CASINRGTDTQYF
TRBV6-1	.	TRBJ2-5	.	TGTGCCAGCATGGAGGGGGGGGAGACCCAGTACTTC	CASMEGGETQYF
TRBV4-2	once	TRBJ1-3	.	TGTGCCAGCAGCCAGGGCTCGATGAACACCATATATTTT	CASSQGSMNTIYF
TRBV19	.	TRBJ1-1	.	TGTGCCAGTAGTATAGGGCAGACTGAAGCTTTCTTT	CASSIGQTEAFF
TRBV4-3	.	TRBJ2-1	TRBD2	TGCGCCAGCAGCCAGGATGGACTAGCCGGCAATGAGCAGTTCTTC	CASSQDGLAGNEQFF
TRBV4-1	once	TRBJ2-1	TRBD1	TGCGCCAGCAGCCAAAGGGGGCGGCTATTCGATGAGCAGTTCTTC	CASSQRGRLFDEQFF
TRBV5-5	.	TRBJ1-5	TRBD1	TGTGCCAGCAGCCAGGGGGCCAGCAATCAGCCCCAGCATTTT	CASSQGASNQPQHF
TRBV7-9	.	TRBJ2-7	TRBD1	TGTGCCAGCAGCTTACAGGACAGGGACTACGAGCAGTACTTC	CASSLQDRDYEQYF
TRBV5-1	.	TRBJ2-3	.	TGCGCCAGCAGCTCCGCCAGGGGAACAGATACGCAGTATTTT	CASSSARGTDTQYF
TRBV14	.	TRBJ2-2	TRBD1	TGTGCCAGCAGCCAAGGACAGGGGAACACCGGGGAGCTGTTTTTT	CASSQGQGNTGELFF